Below, 5 T cell receptor beta chains from the same sample are listed, as sequenced in a study of T cells in localized non-small cell lung cancer. Sequencing used immunoSEQ multiplex PCR; TCRdb keeps in-frame clones, though not all of them. This table holds around 78,000 clones, approximately 90% found once. Sequenced here: peripheral blood, sampled before any cancer treatment. These TCRs come from a woman aged 40-75 years with stage I squamous cell lung carcinoma.

This sequence joins TRBV6-5 and TRBJ1-2; D not resolved. The V end lost 6 bases, the J end lost 5 bases, and 13 bases lay between the germline ends. Germline-derived CDR1 and CDR2 are MNHEY and SVGAGI. The CDR3 is 13 amino acids. The CDR3 nucleotides read TGTGCCAGCAGGGCGAAGGGAAAGTATGGCTACACCTTC. Translating gives CASRAKGKYGYTF.

The gene calls are TRBV30 and TRBJ1-1; 8 bases are shared with TRBD1. Per the germline V gene, CDR1 is GTSNPN and CDR2 is SVGIG (reference sequence). This CDR3 comprises 15 residues. V trimming: 4 bases; J trimming: 3 bases; junction bases outside the gene matches: 10. The CDR3 sequence is CAWTRQGLRDTEAFF. CDR3 nucleotide sequence: TGTGCCTGGACCCGACAGGGGCTACGGGACACTGAAGCTTTCTTT.

The sample holds one count of this clone. The rearrangement joins TRBV4-2 to TRBJ2-3, with unresolved D. The CDR3 totals 13 residues. Deletions cut 0 bases from V and 8 bases from J, with 9 bases between. Germline lookup yields CDR1 LGHNA and CDR2 YNFKEQ. The DNA of the CDR3 is TGTGCCAGCAGCCAAGATCGGTGGCGTACGCAGTATTTT. Protein: CASSQDRWRTQYF.

The rearrangement joins TRBV10-2 to TRBJ2-2; TRBD1 matches at 7 bases. The CDR3 has 14 amino acids. Germline loops: CDR1 WSHSY, CDR2 SAAADI. V shed 6 bases, J shed 3 bases, and the junction held 4 bases outside the gene matches. CDR3 nucleotide sequence: TGCGCCAGCAGGGTGGGACAGTACACCGGGGAGCTGTTTTTT. It yields the protein CASRVGQYTGELFF.

V gene TRBV9 combines with J gene TRBJ2-3; D is unclear. Trimming took off 7 bases at V and 2 bases at J, with 14 bases between the two ends. The CDR3 spans 14 residues. From germline, CDR1 is SGDLS and CDR2 YYNGEE. This chain's CDR3 is CASSRQTNTDTQYF. In nucleotides, the CDR3 is TGTGCCAGCTCCCGCCAAACTAACACAGATACGCAGTATTTT.